Below, 31 T cell receptor beta chains from the same sample are listed, as sequenced in a study of PD-1 blockade in mismatch repair-deficient tumors. TCRdb keeps only in-frame clones here, not all; method: immunoSEQ multiplex PCR. The data contain 40,000 or so clones, 70% to 80% of them singletons. The sequencing used peripheral blood, collected 4 weeks after starting pembrolizumab. The receptor source for this set is an adult with mismatch repair-deficient cancer.

The sample holds one count of this clone. The chain uses TRBV5-5 and TRBJ1-1; D may be TRBD1 (6 bases). Trimming left V 4 bases short and J 5 bases short, with 21 bases between. Germline CDR1 reads SGHKS; CDR2 reads YYEKEE (reference sequence). CDR3 length equals 16 residues. CDR3 protein: CASSLQTGGGATEAFF. The CDR3 DNA reads as TGTGCCAGCAGCCTTCAAACTGGTGGGGGGGCGACTGAAGCTTTCTTT.

In its sample, this clone was seen a few times. V usage is TRBV9 and J usage is TRBJ2-3; possibly TRBD2 for D (6 bases). CDR1 and CDR2 from the germline V gene are SGDLS and YYNGEE. The CDR3 runs to 16 residues. V was clipped by 0 bases and J by 2 bases, with 13 bases between them. The CDR3 DNA follows: TGTGCCAGCAGCGTAGCGGCGGCGGGAATCACAGATACGCAGTATTTT. Protein: CASSVAAAGITDTQYF.

The J gene is TRBJ2-5, the V gene TRBV11-2; no definite D call. V dropped 1 base and J dropped 0 bases, with 6 bases sitting between them. Germline V gene lookup returns CDR1 SGHAT and CDR2 FQNNGV. This CDR3 is 14 amino acids long. The CDR3 DNA reads as TGTGCCAGCAGCTTAGCCCTCGACCAAGAGACCCAGTACTTC. Translation: CASSLALDQETQYF.

The CDR3 DNA follows: TGTGCCAGCAGTTTAATCGGGAATGAGCAGTTCTTC. This encodes CASSLIGNEQFF. The rearrangement links TRBV27 to TRBJ2-1, with D uncertain. The CDR3 extends over 12 amino acids. V gave up 2 bases and J gave up 7 bases, with 6 bases separating them. The V gene's germline CDR1 is MNHEY and CDR2 SMNVEV (reference sequence).

This clone was counted between two and nine times. V and J are TRBV4-1 and TRBJ1-2; the D is unclear. The CDR3 length is 15 residues. Germline CDR1 is MGHRA and CDR2 is YSYEKL. Trimming left V 3 bases short and J 2 bases short, with 13 bases between. The CDR3 region is CASSQDTRVNYGYTF. The CDR3 DNA reads as TGCGCCAGCAGCCAGGATACGCGCGTCAACTATGGCTACACCTTC.

The rearrangement joins TRBV7-9 to TRBJ2-7; 10 nucleotides line up with TRBD2. Trimming removed 5 bases from V and 3 bases from J; junction bases left unmatched: 7. CDR1 SEHNR and CDR2 FQNEAQ come from the germline V gene (reference sequence). This CDR3 is built from 15 residues. For the CDR3, the DNA is TGTGCCAGCAGCCGAGCTGGGACTAGCGTCTACGAGCAGTACTTC. This translates into CASSRAGTSVYEQYF.

This sequence joins TRBV19 and TRBJ2-3; D is unclear. The germline V gene has CDR1 LNHDA and CDR2 SQIVND (reference sequence). Trimming removed 1 base at V and 6 bases at J, with 5 bases between. The CDR3 has 12 residues. CDR3 nucleotide sequence: TGTGCCAGTAGTATAGTCGGCGATACGCAGTATTTT. This codes for CASSIVGDTQYF. Together with reference TRBV19 and TRBJ2-3, the CDR3 gives the full variable domain: DGGITQSPKYLFRKEGQNVTLSCEQNLNHDAMYWYRQDPGQGLRLIYYSQIVNDFQKGDIAEGYSVSREKKESFPLTVTSAQKNPTAFYLCASSIVGDTQYFGPGTRLTVL.

The rearrangement joins TRBV7-3 to TRBJ2-2; TRBD2 matches at 10 bases. Germline CDR1 SGHTA, CDR2 FQGTGA. This CDR3 contains 14 residues. Trimming at V came to 9 bases and at J to 7 bases, leaving 8 bases not matched to a gene. The CDR3 sequence is CASKTSGSGGELFF. The CDR3 coding sequence is TGTGCCAGTAAGACTAGCGGGTCCGGCGGGGAGCTGTTTTTT.

The chain employs TRBV5-6 and TRBJ1-1, with 8 bases that match TRBD1. CDR1 and CDR2 (germline): SGHDT, YYEEEE. With 4 bases clipped from V and 11 bases from J, the junction kept 7 bases outside the gene matches. The CDR3 totals 12 residues. The CDR3 nucleotides are TGTGCCAGCAGCCCAGGACAGGGTGAGGCTTTCTTT. Translated: CASSPGQGEAFF.

This chain links TRBV11-3 with TRBJ2-7; either TRBD1 or TRBD2 may supply D (5 bases each). Germline V gene lookup returns CDR1 SGHNT and CDR2 YENEEA. Trimming shortened V by 5 bases and J by 6 bases, and 23 bases separated the two germline ends. This CDR3 comprises 16 residues. The CDR3, as DNA: TGTGCCAGCAGCCCGTTCCGGGGCCCGGCCCAAACCGAGCAGTACTTC. This gives the protein CASSPFRGPAQTEQYF.

This rearrangement joins TRBV19 to TRBJ2-5; TRBD1 agrees at 10 bases. Germline-derived CDR1 and CDR2 are LNHDA and SQIVND (reference sequence). V was pared by 1 base and J by 5 bases, with 7 bases of the junction left unmatched. CDR3 length: 16 residues. The CDR3 here is CASSIGGQGFWETQYF. CDR3 nucleotides: TGTGCCAGTAGTATAGGGGGACAGGGGTTTTGGGAGACCCAGTACTTC.

This clone turned up a few times. The rearrangement uses TRBV11-2 and TRBJ2-3; unclear D gene. The CDR3 is 13 residues long. CDR1 SGHAT and CDR2 FQNNGV come from the germline V gene. V dropped 3 bases and J dropped 6 bases, with 10 bases sitting between them. CDR3 coding DNA: TGTGCCAGCAGCTTGATTTATCCCGATACGCAGTATTTT. Amino acid sequence: CASSLIYPDTQYF.

V is TRBV18 and J is TRBJ1-1, with 7 positions matching TRBD1. The germline CDR1 and CDR2 sequences are KGHSH and LQKENI. V was clipped by 5 bases and J by 5 bases; unmatched bases: 5. The CDR3 is 13 residues long. The CDR3 is CASSLTGWTEAFF. The CDR3 coding sequence is TGTGCCAGCTCATTGACAGGGTGGACTGAAGCTTTCTTT.

The chain links TRBV15 to TRBJ1-2, with D maybe TRBD1 (6 bases). V shed 1 base and J shed 3 bases, with 9 bases lying between them. This CDR3 has 14 residues. CDR1 and CDR2 (germline): LNHNV, YYDKDF (reference sequence). The CDR3 DNA sequence: TGTGCCACCAGCAGAGGTGGGGGCTACTATGGCTACACCTTC. Its translation is CATSRGGGYYGYTF.

The rearrangement joins TRBV30 to TRBJ1-1; 7 positions match TRBD1. Germline loops: CDR1 GTSNPN, CDR2 SVGIG (reference sequence). The CDR3 totals 15 residues. V dropped 3 bases and J dropped 1; count of bases not matched to a gene: 8. The CDR3 loop reads CAWRYNRGGNTEAFF. The CDR3 bases are TGTGCCTGGAGATACAACAGGGGAGGGAACACTGAAGCTTTCTTT.

This rearrangement joins TRBV2 to TRBJ1-1; maybe TRBD1 (6 bases). Germline V gene data show CDR1 as SNHLY and CDR2 as FYNNEI. V lost 3 bases and J lost 2, with 13 bases in between. The CDR3 extends over 15 amino acids. The CDR3 loop reads CASSERGAPNTEAFF. The DNA for the CDR3 is TGTGCCAGCAGTGAGAGGGGGGCGCCTAACACTGAAGCTTTCTTT. The whole variable domain, filled in from reference TRBV2 and TRBJ1-1, reads EPEVTQTPSHQVTQMGQEVILRCVPISNHLYFYWYRQILGQKVEFLVSFYNNEISEKSEIFDDQFSVERPDGSNFTLKIRSTKLEDSAMYFCASSERGAPNTEAFFGQGTRLTVV.

The chain is built from TRBV5-1 and TRBJ1-1; 8 bases are a match to TRBD1. Germline CDR1 and CDR2: SGHRS and YFSETQ. The CDR3 spans 15 residues. V lost 4 bases, J lost 1 base, and 6 bases stayed unmatched. CDR3 region: CASSLRTGTNTEAFF. The CDR3 bases are TGCGCCAGCAGCCTTAGGACAGGGACGAACACTGAAGCTTTCTTT.

This clone came up a few times. The J gene is TRBJ1-2, the V gene TRBV7-9, with no clear D. This CDR3 has 12 residues. The germline V gene has CDR1 SEHNR and CDR2 FQNEAQ (reference sequence). V dropped 2 bases and J dropped 3 bases, with 4 bases sitting between them. The CDR3 is CASSLQDYGYTF. CDR3 nucleotide sequence: TGTGCCAGCAGCTTACAAGACTATGGCTACACCTTC.

This clone appeared once. The V and J genes are TRBV28 and TRBJ2-2; maybe TRBD2 (5 bases). The CDR3 covers 11 residues. Germline loops: CDR1 MDHEN, CDR2 SYDVKM. Between the trimmed V and J ends, which lost 8 bases and 4 bases, there was a span of 5 bases. For the CDR3, the DNA is TGTGCCAGCGGGAGCACCGGGGAGCTGTTTTTT. Protein product: CASGSTGELFF.

The chain carries TRBV6-5 and TRBJ1-1; weak D call: TRBD1 (6 bases). The V end lost 0 bases, the J end lost 6 bases, and 14 bases lay between the germline ends. The length of the CDR3 is 15 residues. Germline CDR1 and CDR2: MNHEY and SVGAGI. This CDR3 is CASSYSIRQAPEAFF. DNA of the CDR3: TGTGCCAGCAGTTACTCTATCCGACAGGCTCCTGAAGCTTTCTTT.

V usage is TRBV7-9 and J usage is TRBJ2-2; 13 nucleotides line up with TRBD2. V was clipped by 5 bases and J by 4 bases; unmatched bases: 10. CDR3 length: 18 amino acids. Germline loops: CDR1 SEHNR, CDR2 FQNEAQ (reference sequence). The CDR3 loop reads CASSGGTSGIRRTGELFF. The CDR3 coding sequence is TGTGCCAGCAGCGGGGGGACTAGCGGGATACGTCGCACCGGGGAGCTGTTTTTT.

There are a few counts of this clone. This rearrangement joins TRBV21-1 to TRBJ2-2; the table's D call of TRBD2 was not tested on the DNA. TRBV21-1 is noted as a pseudogene. The CDR3 spans 15 residues. In DNA, the CDR3 is TGTGCCAGCAGCAAAACTAGCGGGAGCACCGGGGAGCTGTTTTTT. Its protein product is CASSKTSGSTGELFF.

The chain joins TRBV11-3 to TRBJ2-3, with 11 bases lining up with TRBD2. Trimming removed 1 base from V and 5 bases from J; junction bases left unmatched: 2. CDR3 length equals 15 residues. CDR1 and CDR2 from the germline V gene are SGHNT and YENEEA. The chain's CDR3 is CASSLGLAGKDTQYF. Here the CDR3 DNA reads TGTGCCAGCAGCTTAGGACTAGCGGGGAAAGATACGCAGTATTTT.

Only one count was recorded for this clone. The V call is TRBV2, the J call TRBJ2-3; D ambiguous. The V end lost 6 bases, the J end lost 7 bases, and 8 bases lay between the germline ends. The CDR3 covers 11 residues. The germline CDR1 and CDR2 sequences are SNHLY and FYNNEI. The DNA for the CDR3 is TGTGCCAGCAGCCCTTTAAATACGCAGTATTTT. This sequence encodes CASSPLNTQYF.

V is TRBV30 and J is TRBJ2-2; D remains ambiguous. This CDR3 spans 13 amino acids. CDR1 is GTSNPN and CDR2 is SVGIG in the germline V gene (reference sequence). V dropped 2 bases and J dropped 4 bases, with 8 bases sitting between them. DNA of the CDR3: TGTGCCTGGAGTAGTGGTCCCACCGGGGAGCTGTTTTTT. Translation: CAWSSGPTGELFF.

The chain uses TRBV4-1 and TRBJ1-4; D is uncertain. Germline CDR1 is MGHRA and CDR2 is YSYEKL. V was shortened by 3 bases and J by 8 bases, with 16 bases between the two germline ends. CDR3 length: 15 residues. In DNA form, the CDR3 reads TGCGCCAGCAGCCACCTACAGCGCTCGAACGAAAAACTGTTTTTT. Its translation: CASSHLQRSNEKLFF.

The chain is built from TRBV11-3 and TRBJ2-5; no firm D call. Trimming pared 3 bases from V and 0 bases from J, leaving 11 bases between. The germline V gene has CDR1 SGHNT and CDR2 YENEEA. This CDR3 is 15 amino acids long. In DNA form, the CDR3 reads TGTGCCAGCAGCTTTTCCGCCGTGTACCAAGAGACCCAGTACTTC. Encoded protein: CASSFSAVYQETQYF.

In DNA form, the CDR3 reads TGTGCCAGCAGTGGAAGCCGTACCACCTACGAGCAGTACTTC. It is translated as CASSGSRTTYEQYF. The rearrangement uses TRBV2 and TRBJ2-7; D is uncertain. This CDR3 contains 14 residues. V was cut by 4 bases and J by 2 bases, with 12 bases left in between. Germline CDR1 reads SNHLY; CDR2 reads FYNNEI. Filled out from reference TRBV2 and TRBJ2-7, the complete variable domain reads EPEVTQTPSHQVTQMGQEVILRCVPISNHLYFYWYRQILGQKVEFLVSFYNNEISEKSEIFDDQFSVERPDGSNFTLKIRSTKLEDSAMYFCASSGSRTTYEQYFGPGTRLTVT.

This chain uses TRBV30 with TRBJ2-5; D possibly uses TRBD1 or TRBD2 (5 bases each). V dropped 1 base and J dropped 4 bases, with 16 bases sitting between them. Germline V CDR1 and CDR2: GTSNPN, SVGIG (reference sequence). CDR3 length: 15 residues. CDR3 sequence reads: CAWSAGPTRGETQYF. CDR3 nucleotides: TGTGCCTGGAGTGCCGGGCCAACGAGGGGAGAGACCCAGTACTTC. Full variable domain (rest looked up from reference TRBV30 and TRBJ2-5): SQTIHQWPATLVQPVGSPLSLECTVEGTSNPNLYWYRQAAGRGLQLLFYSVGIGQISSEVPQNLSASRPQDRQFILSSKKLLLSDSGFYLCAWSAGPTRGETQYFGPGTRLLVL.

The chain joins TRBV18 to TRBJ2-1; D assignment may be TRBD1 or TRBD2 (5 bases each). CDR1 KGHSH and CDR2 LQKENI come from the germline V gene. Trimming cost V 0 bases and J 0 bases, with 12 bases left between them. The CDR3 runs 17 residues. CDR3 protein: CASSPPGAYSSYNEQFF. CDR3 DNA: TGTGCCAGCTCACCACCCGGGGCTTACAGCTCCTACAATGAGCAGTTCTTC.

The chain recombines TRBV4-1 with TRBJ2-1; 7 positions match TRBD1. The CDR3 runs 16 residues. CDR1 and CDR2 (germline): MGHRA, YSYEKL. V lost 4 bases and J lost 4; bases outside the gene matches: 10. The CDR3 coding sequence is TGCGCCAGCAGCCCCTCGACAGGGAGATTTTACAATGAGCAGTTCTTC. Its translation: CASSPSTGRFYNEQFF.